The 17 T cell receptor beta chains presented below share a single source sample, sequenced in a study of blood T cell repertoires in COVID-19. The protocol was immunoSEQ multiplex PCR, while the TCRdb copy is restricted to in-frame clones and leaves out a portion. Of about 280,000 clones listed, 89% are singletons. The sequencing input was peripheral blood. Every receptor here comes from a woman aged 35 to 49 who had recovered from COVID-19.

This clone has just a few counts. J is TRBJ2-1 and V is TRBV11-2; D is undetermined. V lost 1 base, J lost 5 bases, and 6 bases lay in between. The germline V gene has CDR1 SGHAT and CDR2 FQNNGV. The CDR3 is 13 residues long. CDR3 protein: CASSLALNNEQFF. In nucleotides, the CDR3 is TGTGCCAGCAGCTTAGCCCTAAACAATGAGCAGTTCTTC. Full variable domain (remainder filled in from reference TRBV11-2 and TRBJ2-1): EAGVAQSPRYKIIEKRQSVAFWCNPISGHATLYWYQQILGQGPKLLIQFQNNGVVDDSQLPKDRFSAERLKGVDSTLKIQPAKLEDSAVYLCASSLALNNEQFFGPGTRLTVL.

The rearrangement uses TRBV19 and TRBJ2-3; weak D call: TRBD2 (6 bases). The CDR3 is 13 residues long. Germline V lookup: CDR1 LNHDA, CDR2 SQIVND (reference sequence). The V and J ends lost 4 bases and 6 bases respectively, with 11 bases between them. CDR3 loop: CASSNPGADTQYF. Here the CDR3 DNA reads TGTGCCAGTAGTAACCCGGGAGCCGATACGCAGTATTTT.

The V and J genes are TRBV27 and TRBJ2-3, with 10 bases aligning to TRBD2. The germline V gene has CDR1 MNHEY and CDR2 SMNVEV (reference sequence). J gave up 2 bases and V 0 bases, and 17 bases lay outside the gene matches. This CDR3 contains 21 residues. CDR3 sequence: CASSLSGGRGISGRVTDTQYF. CDR3 in DNA: TGTGCCAGCAGTTTATCGGGCGGACGAGGGATCAGCGGGAGGGTCACAGATACGCAGTATTTT.

This clone came up a few times. This chain uses TRBV12-5 with TRBJ2-1; D may be TRBD1 (5 bases). The length of the CDR3 is 16 residues. Germline lookup yields CDR1 LGHNT and CDR2 FRNRAP. V dropped 1 base and J dropped 2 bases, with 12 bases sitting between them. In DNA form, the CDR3 reads TGTGCTAGTGGTTTGGATGGAAGGGGTCCCTACAATGAGCAGTTCTTC. Its protein product is CASGLDGRGPYNEQFF.

The chain uses TRBV3-1 (or the pseudogene TRBV3-2) and TRBJ2-7; weak D call: TRBD2 (6 bases). The germline V and J ends were trimmed by 0 bases and 2 bases, with 11 bases remaining between them. Germline assignment: CDR1 LGHDT and CDR2 YNNKEL (reference sequence). The CDR3 covers 15 residues. CDR3 protein: CASSQDFGSPYEQYF. The CDR3 nucleotides are TGTGCCAGCAGCCAAGATTTCGGGAGCCCCTACGAGCAGTACTTC.

This clone has just a few counts. This rearrangement joins TRBV28 to TRBJ1-1; D remains unclear. The CDR3 sequence is 12 residues long. Trimming took off 10 bases at V and 0 bases at J, with 9 bases between the two ends. CDR1 and CDR2 (germline): MDHEN, SYDVKM. The CDR3 reads CATDRLNTEAFF. CDR3 nucleotide sequence: TGTGCCACCGATCGGTTGAACACTGAAGCTTTCTTT.

The rearrangement uses TRBV5-1 and TRBJ2-1; D remains ambiguous. Germline lookup yields CDR1 SGHRS and CDR2 YFSETQ. The ends were cut back, 0 bases at V and 10 bases at J, with 5 bases in the middle. CDR3 length: 11 amino acids. CDR3 in amino acids: CASSLGEEQFF. DNA of the CDR3: TGCGCCAGCAGCTTGGGAGAAGAGCAGTTCTTC.

This rearrangement joins TRBV19 to TRBJ2-4, with TRBD2 as a possible D gene (6 bases). In germline, CDR1 is LNHDA, CDR2 SQIVND (reference sequence). Trimming stripped 4 bases from V and 1 base from J, with 8 bases between. The CDR3 covers 14 residues. The CDR3 coding sequence is TGTGCCAGTAGTAACGGGGGTGCCAAAAACATTCAGTACTTC. Its translation: CASSNGGAKNIQYF.

The chain joins TRBV18 to TRBJ2-6, with 11 bases lining up with TRBD1. Germline V gene sequence: CDR1 KGHSH, CDR2 LQKENI. J lost 0 bases, V lost 3 bases, and 1 base had no gene match. The CDR3 sequence is 17 residues long. The CDR3 coding sequence is TGTGCCAGCTCACCCGGGACAGGGGGCTCTGGGGCCAACGTCCTGACTTTC. Its translation: CASSPGTGGSGANVLTF. The complete variable domain, with remaining parts taken from reference TRBV18 and TRBJ2-6, reads NAGVMQNPRHLVRRRGQEARLRCSPMKGHSHVYWYRQLPEEGLKFMVYLQKENIIDESGMPKERFSAEFPKEGPSILRIQQVVRGDSAAYFCASSPGTGGSGANVLTFGAGSRLTVL.

The chain links TRBV9 to TRBJ1-1, with 9 bases lining up with TRBD1. The CDR3 extends over 14 amino acids. V gave up 3 bases and J gave up 1 base; unmatched junction bases: 1. Germline CDR1 SGDLS, CDR2 YYNGEE. In nucleotides, the CDR3 is TGTGCCAGCAGCGGGGGACAGGGGAACACTGAAGCTTTCTTT. Translated, it gives CASSGGQGNTEAFF.

The chain employs TRBV3-1 (or the pseudogene TRBV3-2) and TRBJ2-1; no clear D. The CDR3 runs 11 residues. Germline V gene sequence: CDR1 LGHDT, CDR2 YNNKEL (reference sequence). V was shortened by 0 bases and J by 9 bases, with 3 bases between the two germline ends. The CDR3 spells CASSQESEQFF. The CDR3 region has the DNA TGTGCCAGCAGCCAAGAGAGTGAGCAGTTCTTC.

In DNA, the CDR3 is TGTGCCACAACCGGGACTAGCGGGAGGCTCCACACCGGGGAGCTGTTTTTT. This sequence encodes CATTGTSGRLHTGELFF. The V gene is TRBV19, the J gene TRBJ2-2, with 15 bases identical to TRBD2. Trimming removed 10 bases from V and 3 bases from J; junction bases left unmatched: 9. The CDR3 consists of 17 residues. Germline CDR1 LNHDA, CDR2 SQIVND (reference sequence).

This rearrangement joins TRBV25-1 to TRBJ2-5; 7 positions agree with TRBD2. The germline gives CDR1 MGHDK, CDR2 SYGVNS. Trimming cost V 6 bases and J 3 bases; bases outside gene matches: 4. This CDR3 has 13 amino acids. The CDR3 reads CASRGLGEETQYF. CDR3 sequence (DNA): TGTGCCAGCAGAGGACTAGGAGAAGAGACCCAGTACTTC.

This clone was detected only once. V is TRBV4-1 and J is TRBJ1-1, with a tentative D call TRBD1 (6 bases). The V end was cut by 3 bases, the J end by 4 bases, with 18 bases between. CDR1 is MGHRA and CDR2 is YSYEKL in the germline V gene. The CDR3 consists of 16 residues. The CDR3 DNA sequence: TGCGCCAGCAGCCATGTTCAACAGGGTGGTGCCACTGAAGCTTTCTTT. Residues: CASSHVQQGGATEAFF.

The CDR3 protein is CASSPNPGLANEKLFF. CDR3 DNA: TGTGCCAGCAGCCCTAACCCAGGTTTGGCTAATGAAAAACTGTTTTTT. V gene TRBV27 combines with J gene TRBJ1-4; D unclear. The CDR3 has 16 amino acids. V lost 6 bases, J lost 3 bases, and 17 bases lay in between. CDR1 MNHEY and CDR2 SMNVEV come from the germline V gene (reference sequence).

This chain joins TRBV6-5 and TRBJ2-7; TRBD1 matches 7 bases. This CDR3 has 13 amino acids. CDR1 is MNHEY and CDR2 is SVGAGI in the germline V gene. V gave up 6 bases and J gave up 4 bases; unmatched junction bases: 6. CDR3 loop: CASSPGQQYEQYF. The CDR3 coding sequence is TGTGCCAGCAGCCCGGGACAGCAATACGAGCAGTACTTC.

This chain connects TRBV5-8 to TRBJ1-5, with 10 bases that match TRBD1. Per the germline V gene, CDR1 is SGHTS and CDR2 is YDEGEE. With 0 bases clipped from V and 4 bases from J, the junction kept 4 bases outside the gene matches. This CDR3 comprises 16 residues. This chain's CDR3 is CASSLVSGQGNQPQHF. The CDR3 DNA sequence: TGTGCCAGCAGCTTGGTTTCGGGACAGGGGAATCAGCCCCAGCATTTT.